Presented here are 15 T cell receptor beta chains from one specimen sequenced in a study of T cells expressing NK-cell markers. TCRdb re-called the 5' RACE reads and shows each CDR3 protein once, DNA omitted. The sample totals about 460,000 distinct CDR3 sequences. The sample was blood T cells: a sorted CD56 or NKG2C T cell subset, CD4+ or CD8+ T cells, or bulk PBMC T cells (not recorded which). The receptor set was obtained from a woman between 50 and 59 years old in good health.

This rearrangement joins TRBV4-2 to TRBJ2-7. The CDR3 has 14 residues. Germline loops: CDR1 LGHNA, CDR2 YNFKEQ. This CDR3 reads CASSQDPANYEQYF.

The chain uses TRBV30 and TRBJ2-3; TCRdb's D gene call, TRBD2, goes unchecked for lack of DNA. The length of the CDR3 is 17 residues. The V gene's germline CDR1 is GTSNPN and CDR2 SVGIG (reference sequence). The CDR3 protein is CAWSVGGTSGITDTQYF.

The V call is TRBV12-3 or TRBV12-4, the J call TRBJ2-6; TCRdb's D call, TRBD1, is unchecked because there is no DNA. The CDR3 extends over 18 amino acids. The CDR3 sequence: CASGLSTGAVSGANVLTF.

The chain carries TRBV25-1 and TRBJ1-3; without DNA, the TCRdb call of TRBD1 cannot be checked. Germline V CDR1 and CDR2: MGHDK, SYGVNS. This CDR3 has 16 residues. The CDR3 loop reads CASSGIGGFTGNTIYF.

This chain joins TRBV12-3 or TRBV12-4 and TRBJ2-3; TCRdb lists TRBD1, though no DNA is available to test this call. The CDR3 totals 13 residues. The CDR3 region is CASRQLSADTQYF.

The chain links TRBV12-3 or TRBV12-4 to TRBJ2-1. This CDR3 comprises 17 residues. The CDR3 here is CASSLELSDVSYNEQFF.

The chain couples TRBV14 to TRBJ2-1; TCRdb calls TRBD2, which cannot be checked without DNA. This CDR3 has 14 residues. Per germline, CDR1 SGHDN and CDR2 FVKESK. CDR3 in amino acids: CASSQDLAGNEQFF.

The chain employs TRBV6-2 or TRBV6-3 and TRBJ2-7. The CDR3 sequence is 11 residues long. CDR1 MNHEY and CDR2 SVGEGT come from the germline V gene. This CDR3 is CASSLQYEQYF.

The chain recombines TRBV7-9 with TRBJ1-1; TCRdb calls TRBD1, which cannot be checked without DNA. The CDR3 spans 15 residues. Germline loops: CDR1 SEHNR, CDR2 FQNEAQ (reference sequence). The CDR3 is CAIGTGVIRGTEAFF.

The J gene is TRBJ2-2, the V gene TRBV4-1. This CDR3 is built from 14 residues. CDR1 is MGHRA, CDR2 YSYEKL, per germline. CDR3 sequence reads: CASSQAPGVGELFF.

The J gene is TRBJ2-2, the V gene TRBV6-5. CDR1 is MNHEY and CDR2 is SVGAGI in the germline V gene. The CDR3 is made up of 14 amino acids. The CDR3 is CASAWQERTGELFF.

The V and J genes are TRBV5-8 and TRBJ2-7; TCRdb calls TRBD1, which cannot be checked without DNA. From germline, CDR1 is SGHTS and CDR2 YDEGEE. The CDR3 contains 15 residues. CDR3 amino acids: CASSLGTGASYEQYF.

J is TRBJ2-7 and V is TRBV15; the TCRdb D gene call, TRBD1, has no DNA to confirm it. This CDR3 is built from 14 residues. Germline V gene data show CDR1 as LNHNV and CDR2 as YYDKDF (reference sequence). CDR3: CATSREGTGREQYF.

This rearrangement joins TRBV5-6 to TRBJ2-7; lacking DNA, the TRBD2 call made by TCRdb goes unchecked. Germline V gives CDR1 SGHDT, CDR2 YYEEEE. There are 15 residues in the CDR3. The CDR3 here is CASSSRALASYEQYF.

This chain connects TRBV5-1 to TRBJ2-2; TCRdb's D call, TRBD2, is unchecked because there is no DNA. The germline V gene encodes CDR1 SGHRS and CDR2 YFSETQ. This CDR3 has 18 residues. CDR3: CASSLGAGVTLSTGELFF. Full variable domain (rest looked up from reference TRBV5-1 and TRBJ2-2): KAGVTQTPRYLIKTRGQQVTLSCSPISGHRSVSWYQQTPGQGLQFLFEYFSETQRNKGNFPGRFSGRQFSNSRSEMNVSTLELGDSALYLCASSLGAGVTLSTGELFFGEGSRLTVL.